Shown below are 26 T cell receptor beta chains from a single sample sequenced in a study of CXCR3-negative and CXCR3-positive naive CD8 T cells. Findings and limits, study-wide: Higher TRB CDR3 hydrophobicity marked CXCR3-positive naive cells relative to CXCR3-negative naive cells.

Each TRB cDNA library was prepared by 5' RACE (with UMI labels). Following a re-call of the 5' RACE reads, TCRdb has one entry per CDR3 protein and lacks DNA. The sample data list tens of thousands of distinct CDR3 sequences. Antigen specificity for these receptors is unknown. Material for sequencing was naive CXCR3+ CD8+ T cells from blood. The subset here: CD45RO-CCR7+CD27+CD95- naive CD8+ T cells expressing CXCR3 (TNR3+). These receptors were obtained from a human donor in good health. Some clones in this sample may be carry-over from other donors' samples.

The chain carries TRBV2 and TRBJ2-5; TCRdb selects TRBD1, and the lack of DNA leaves this call unchecked. The CDR3 is 15 amino acids. The germline V gene encodes CDR1 SNHLY and CDR2 FYNNEI. The CDR3 protein is CASLKDRGPQETQYF.

This sequence joins TRBV5-1 and TRBJ2-7; TCRdb outputs TRBD1, but without DNA this stays unchecked. Looked up from germline, CDR1 is SGHRS and CDR2 is YFSETQ. The CDR3 has 17 residues. The CDR3 reads CASSGPHRGMCTYEQYF.

The V gene is TRBV28, the J gene TRBJ2-4; TCRdb reports TRBD2, a call that lacks DNA to check it against. CDR3 length: 16 amino acids. Germline V CDR1 and CDR2: MDHEN, SYDVKM. This CDR3 is CASSRGLAGGPDIQYF.

The chain couples TRBV14 to TRBJ1-3; the TCRdb call, TRBD1, lacks DNA for checking. Germline CDR1 reads SGHDN; CDR2 reads FVKESK. The CDR3 runs 16 residues. Here the CDR3 reads CASSQDAYLRGGTIYF.

The CDR3 here is CASSQKSTHSGANVLTF. V gene TRBV14 combines with J gene TRBJ2-6. The CDR3 totals 17 residues. CDR1 is SGHDN, CDR2 FVKESK, per germline.

The V and J genes are TRBV29-1 and TRBJ2-3; the D call from TCRdb, TRBD2, cannot be confirmed without DNA. The CDR3 runs to 15 residues. The V gene's germline CDR1 is SQVTM and CDR2 ANQGSEA. The CDR3 sequence: CSVDVYGRAGDTQYF.

This chain connects TRBV11-2 to TRBJ1-2; TCRdb calls TRBD1, which cannot be checked without DNA. Germline CDR1 and CDR2: SGHAT and FQNNGV. CDR3 size: 16 residues. CDR3 protein: CASSLNAQGVRRGYTF.

CDR3 loop: CASSEYFEGGLDGYTF. This chain links TRBV25-1 with TRBJ1-2; the TCRdb D gene call, TRBD1, has no DNA to confirm it. Germline V gene data show CDR1 as MGHDK and CDR2 as SYGVNS. The CDR3 spans 16 residues.

This chain connects TRBV3-1 to TRBJ2-5. Germline lookup yields CDR1 LGHDT and CDR2 YNNKEL (reference sequence). The CDR3 contains 16 residues. This CDR3 reads CASSPSPNWSQETQYF.

The chain has TRBV19 and TRBJ2-1; no DNA is available, so the TRBD1 call from TCRdb remains unchecked. The CDR3 is 15 residues long. Germline V gene sequence: CDR1 LNHDA, CDR2 SQIVND (reference sequence). CDR3 loop: CASSGTAAPYNEQFF.

V and J are TRBV7-2 and TRBJ2-1; TCRdb names TRBD1, which stays unverified in the absence of DNA. CDR3 length equals 15 residues. Germline CDR1 SGHTA, CDR2 FQGNSA. CDR3 in amino acids: CASSLEQGEYSEQFF.

The chain carries TRBV25-1 and TRBJ2-7; TCRdb picks TRBD2, but there is no DNA to check that call. This CDR3 has 13 residues. Germline CDR1 MGHDK, CDR2 SYGVNS. CDR3 amino acids: CASSEVLAGEQYF.

Here the CDR3 reads CASSARRRQQETQYF. This chain connects TRBV13 to TRBJ2-5; lacking DNA, the TRBD2 call made by TCRdb goes unchecked. Germline V gives CDR1 PRHDT, CDR2 FYEKMQ (reference sequence). CDR3 size: 15 residues.

The chain joins TRBV6-6 to TRBJ2-1. This CDR3 region has 12 residues. From germline, CDR1 is MNHNY and CDR2 SVGAGI (reference sequence). The CDR3 here is CASSYSTAEQFF.

The rearrangement joins TRBV4-2 to TRBJ2-5; the D gene TCRdb calls, TRBD1, cannot be checked with no DNA. The CDR3 has 16 residues. From germline, CDR1 is LGHNA and CDR2 YNFKEQ. CDR3 sequence: CASSQESGGGAETQYF.

The V gene is TRBV6-5, the J gene TRBJ2-7; without DNA, the TCRdb call of TRBD1 cannot be checked. This CDR3 spans 14 amino acids. Germline CDR1 is MNHEY and CDR2 is SVGAGI. CDR3: CASSYPGQGAEQYF.

This sequence joins TRBV28 and TRBJ1-6; without DNA, the TCRdb call of TRBD1 cannot be checked. Germline V lookup: CDR1 MDHEN, CDR2 SYDVKM. The CDR3 length is 18 residues. CDR3: CASSFWPTTGSYNSPLHF.

J is TRBJ1-1 and V is TRBV5-1. Germline loops: CDR1 SGHRS, CDR2 YFSETQ. This CDR3 has 13 residues. CDR3: CASFLSTPREAFF. Drawing the rest from reference TRBV5-1 and TRBJ1-1, the complete variable domain is KAGVTQTPRYLIKTRGQQVTLSCSPISGHRSVSWYQQTPGQGLQFLFEYFSETQRNKGNFPGRFSGRQFSNSRSEMNVSTLELGDSALYLCASFLSTPREAFFGQGTRLTVV.

This rearrangement joins TRBV7-9 to TRBJ2-7. Germline-derived CDR1 and CDR2 are SEHNR and FQNEAQ (reference sequence). CDR3 length equals 14 residues. The CDR3 sequence: CASSYVVESYEQYF.

V is TRBV9 and J is TRBJ2-1; as DNA is missing, the TRBD1 call by TCRdb cannot be tested. Germline CDR1 SGDLS, CDR2 YYNGEE. The CDR3 runs to 17 residues. The CDR3 loop reads CASSVESRDRVNNEQFF.

The rearrangement links TRBV15 to TRBJ1-2. The CDR3 is 16 residues long. CDR1 and CDR2 from the germline V gene are LNHNV and YYDKDF (reference sequence). CDR3 residues: CATSGPDGKANYGYTF.

The rearrangement uses TRBV15 and TRBJ2-1; the D call of TRBD1 rests on TCRdb alone, since no DNA is present to check it. The CDR3 is 16 residues long. Germline assignment: CDR1 LNHNV and CDR2 YYDKDF (reference sequence). The CDR3: CATSRDGGYRGDEQFF. The whole variable domain, remainder taken from reference TRBV15 and TRBJ2-1, is DAMVIQNPRYQVTQFGKPVTLSCSQTLNHNVMYWYQQKSSQAPKLLFHYYDKDFNNEADTPDNFQSRRPNTSFCFLDIRSPGLGDTAMYLCATSRDGGYRGDEQFFGPGTRLTVL.

This chain connects TRBV9 to TRBJ2-1. Per the germline V gene, CDR1 is SGDLS and CDR2 is YYNGEE. The CDR3 length is 14 residues. CDR3 in amino acids: CASSVEAVYNEQFF.

This rearrangement joins TRBV5-1 to TRBJ1-3; TCRdb picks TRBD1, but there is no DNA to check that call. The CDR3 consists of 15 residues. Germline V gives CDR1 SGHRS, CDR2 YFSETQ. This chain's CDR3 is CASSPFGGPGNTIYF.

The chain is built from TRBV6-2 or TRBV6-3 and TRBJ2-1. The CDR3 contains 15 residues. Germline CDR1 MNHEY, CDR2 SVGEGT. The CDR3 reads CASSSPAEIYNEQFF.

This chain links TRBV6-2 or TRBV6-3 with TRBJ2-7. The germline V gene encodes CDR1 MNHEY and CDR2 SVGEGT. The CDR3 has 14 residues. The CDR3 sequence: CASSYSTSAYEQYF.